The clone carrying this TCR beta chain is a singleton in its sample. The junction differs from germline at one of its ends, possibly a read error. This sample is drawn from a study of blood T cell repertoires in COVID-19. The CDR3 is 12 amino acids. Only in-frame clones appear in the TCRdb table, and some are missing; sequencing was by immunoSEQ multiplex PCR. The sample lists 100,000 to 150,000 clones, around 87% occurring once. The rearrangement uses TRBV12-3 or TRBV12-4 and TRBJ2-1; a possible D gene is TRBD2 (6 bases). This TCR was recovered from a woman aged 60-75 years with acute or convalescent COVID-19. The specimen was peripheral blood. The CDR3 sequence: CASSFSPGIAVF. CDR3 coding DNA: TGTGCCAGCAGTTTCTCTCCGGGGATAGCGGTCTTC.